This T cell receptor (beta chain) was found in a study of identical twins. This clonotype was counted only a few times. MiXCR, applied by TCRdb to the 5' RACE reads, yields one record per CDR3 protein. The data hold 250,000 or so distinct CDR3 sequences, with 9.5% to 15% observed a single time. Germline V lookup: CDR1 DFQATT, CDR2 SNEGSKA (reference sequence). The CDR3 contains 15 residues. V shed 6 bases and J 1 base; nucleotides not matched to a gene: 7. The same sample was also used in a study of yellow fever vaccine responses in identical twins.

This sequence joins TRBV20-1 and TRBJ2-3; 10 nucleotides agree with TRBD2. This sequence was found in a woman aged 18-29 years in good health. Material: memory (CD45RO+) T cells sorted from blood. For the CDR3, the DNA is TGCAGTGCCCCCGTCAGCGGGGGGGGCACAGATACGCAGTATTTT. It yields the protein CSAPVSGGGTDTQYF.